In this sample, the clone carrying this T cell receptor beta chain turned up a few times. The germline gives CDR1 MDHEN, CDR2 SYDVKM. CDR3 size: 14 residues. V was shortened by 3 bases and J by 4 bases, with 12 bases between the two germline ends. This record comes from a study of blood T cells in healthy people across ages. Through a sample-barcoded 5' primer and a J-beta primer mix, a second PCR was run for roughly 6 to 12 cycles. TCRdb re-called the 5' RACE reads with MiXCR, one entry per CDR3 protein. The repertoire holds some 940,000 distinct CDR3 sequences, with roughly 29% as singletons. The same data also contributed to another study, on T cells of mothers and their children. In that study: Versus unrelated pairs, overlap was slightly higher in related mother-child pairs, without reaching significance.

The sequencing sample was made of blood. This receptor was obtained from a woman aged 40 to 50 in good health. The V call is TRBV28, the J call TRBJ1-2, with D uncertain. Here the CDR3 DNA reads TGTGCCAGCAGTTTTCCCCTCCGCGTCTATGGCTACACCTTC. Translation: CASSFPLRVYGYTF.